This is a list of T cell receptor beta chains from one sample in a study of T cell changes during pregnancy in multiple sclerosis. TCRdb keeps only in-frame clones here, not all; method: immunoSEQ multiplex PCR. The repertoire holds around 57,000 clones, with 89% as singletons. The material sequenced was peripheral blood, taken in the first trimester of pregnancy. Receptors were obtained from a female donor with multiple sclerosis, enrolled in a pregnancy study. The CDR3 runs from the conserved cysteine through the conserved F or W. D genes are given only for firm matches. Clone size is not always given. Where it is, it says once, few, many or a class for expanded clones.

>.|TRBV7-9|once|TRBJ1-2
TGTGCCAGCAGCTTCGAGGGTTCCTATGGCTACACCTTC
CASSFEGSYGYTF
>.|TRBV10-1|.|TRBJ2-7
TGCGCCAGCAGTGAGAGCCGGCAGGGCGTCGGATCCTACGAGCAGTACTTC
CASSESRQGVGSYEQYF
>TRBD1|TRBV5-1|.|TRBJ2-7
TGCGCCAGCAGCGCCTACAGGGGCGTCGAGCAGTACTTC
CASSAYRGVEQYF
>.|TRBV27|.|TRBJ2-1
TGTGCCAGCAGTTTCCGACAGGGAGGCCCCAATGAGCAGTTCTTC
CASSFRQGGPNEQFF
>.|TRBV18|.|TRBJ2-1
TGTGCCAGCTCACCACCTTACTTAGGGGGTCACAATGAGCAGTTCTTC
CASSPPYLGGHNEQFF
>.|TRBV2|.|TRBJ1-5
TGTGCCAGCAGGACAGTCAATCAGCCCCAGCATTTT
CASRTVNQPQHF
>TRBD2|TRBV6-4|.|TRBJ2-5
TGTGCCAGCAGTGACGGAGCGGGGGGACAAGAGACCCAGTACTTC
CASSDGAGGQETQYF
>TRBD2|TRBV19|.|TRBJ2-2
TGTGCCAGTAGTCCTCCCAGAGCGGGGGTTACCGGGGAGCTGTTTTTT
CASSPPRAGVTGELFF
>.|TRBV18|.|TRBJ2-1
TGTGCCAGCTCACCACCGGTGGAGGGCTCCTACAATGAGCAGTTCTTC
CASSPPVEGSYNEQFF
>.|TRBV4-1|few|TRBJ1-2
TGCGCCAGCAGCCAAGATTGGCGGGATAACTATGGCTACACCTTC
CASSQDWRDNYGYTF
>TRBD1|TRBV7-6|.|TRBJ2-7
TGTGCCAGCAGCTTAACAGGGGGCATCGACGAGCAGTACTTC
CASSLTGGIDEQYF
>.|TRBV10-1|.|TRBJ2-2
TGCGCCAGCAGCGGCGGGAACACGAACACCGGGGAGCTGTTTTTT
CASSGGNTNTGELFF
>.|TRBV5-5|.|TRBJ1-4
TGTGCCAGCAGCGGCCTCTCCGGGACACTTAATGAAAAACTGTTTTTT
CASSGLSGTLNEKLFF
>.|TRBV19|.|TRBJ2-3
TGTGCCAGCAGCACATTAAGGGGAGGCGGCACAGATACGCAGTATTTT
CASSTLRGGGTDTQYF
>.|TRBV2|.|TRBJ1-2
TGTGCCAGCAGTGAAGCAGGAGGTCTTTACGGCTACACCTTC
CASSEAGGLYGYTF
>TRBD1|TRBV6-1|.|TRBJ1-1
TGTGCCAGCAGATCGGGACAGACGAACACTGAAGCTTTCTTT
CASRSGQTNTEAFF
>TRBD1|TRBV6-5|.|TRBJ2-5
TGTGCCAGCAGTTCCAGTGACAGGGTTCAGGAGACCCAGTACTTC
CASSSSDRVQETQYF
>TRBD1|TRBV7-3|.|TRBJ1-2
TGTGCCAGCAGCTTAACTGGGGACAGGGGCAGGCTCTATGGCTACACCTTC
CASSLTGDRGRLYGYTF
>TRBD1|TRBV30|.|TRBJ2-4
TGTGCCTGGAATACATTCCGGGACAGGGAGGGAAACATTCAGTACTTC
CAWNTFRDREGNIQYF
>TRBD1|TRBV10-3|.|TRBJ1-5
TGTGCCATCAGGAAACCGGGACAGGGAAATCAGCCCCAGCATTTT
CAIRKPGQGNQPQHF
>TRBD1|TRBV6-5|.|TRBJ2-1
TGTGCCAGCACCGACAGGGGGCCGGGGTACAATGAGCAGTTCTTC
CASTDRGPGYNEQFF
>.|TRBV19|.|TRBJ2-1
TGTGCCAGTAGTACAGGGGTTAGCTCCTACAATGAGCAGTTCTTC
CASSTGVSSYNEQFF
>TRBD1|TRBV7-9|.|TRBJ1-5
TGTGCCAGCAGTAACAGGGGGCATACAGAGCCCCAGCATTTT
CASSNRGHTEPQHF
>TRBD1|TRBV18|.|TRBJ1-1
TGTGCCAGCTCACCACAACCAGGGGGCTCGAAAACTGAAGCTTTCTTT
CASSPQPGGSKTEAFF
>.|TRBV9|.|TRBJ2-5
TGTGCCAGCAGCGTATCCAGGGAAGAGACCCAGTACTTC
CASSVSREETQYF
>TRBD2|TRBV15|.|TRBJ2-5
TGTGCCACCAGCAGACTAGCGGGAGTGGAGACCCAGTACTTC
CATSRLAGVETQYF
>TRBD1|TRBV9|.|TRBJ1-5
TGTGCCAGCAGCGTAGCTGAGGGGGCGATGCAGCCCCAGCATTTT
CASSVAEGAMQPQHF
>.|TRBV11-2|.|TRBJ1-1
TGTGCCAGCAGCTTCGGTTTGGGCTCCGGGAACACTGAAGCTTTCTTT
CASSFGLGSGNTEAFF
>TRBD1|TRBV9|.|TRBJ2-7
TGTGCCAGCAGCGGGACAGGGGCTCGCGGGGAGCAGTACTTC
CASSGTGARGEQYF
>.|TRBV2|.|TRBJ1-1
TGTGCCAGCAGTGATTCCGGATACGGGGACATGAACACTGAAGCTTTCTTT
CASSDSGYGDMNTEAFF
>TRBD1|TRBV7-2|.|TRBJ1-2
TGTGCCAGCAGCGGTACAGGGGAGAGTGGCTACACCTTC
CASSGTGESGYTF